This T cell receptor (beta chain) was recorded in a study of spatial heterogeneity in lung cancer. Overall study: A strong correlation was found between TCR transcript counts in tumor regions and a T cell module score derived from matched bulk RNA-seq.

The V gene's germline CDR1 is MDHEN and CDR2 SYDVKM. J lost 5 bases, V lost 8 bases, and 3 bases had no gene match. The CDR3 is 13 amino acids. General study points: For expanded intratumoral alpha and beta TCRs, counts tracked tumor mutation counts.

Every TCR cDNA molecule bore its own unique molecular identifier. Each CDR3 protein gets one entry after TCRdb re-called the 5' RACE reads with MiXCR. The repertoire consists of 1,300 or so distinct CDR3 sequences, with 15% to 19% occurring once and the leading ten covering roughly a third. By sample share, this clonotype is medium-sized. Antigen unknown. Because this beta chain is a stray read in a library intended to capture alpha chains, its abundance should not be given much weight. Documented time point: sample taken at primary tumor resection. There were roughly 72 donors, all of them untreated patients with early-stage non-small cell lung cancer. Unsorted whole RNA from tumor, nontumor lung or frozen PBMC underwent sequencing.

The material was lung tumor tissue, obtained at surgery. J is TRBJ2-1 and V is TRBV28; 10 bases agree with TRBD2. The clonotype was recovered from a male donor with early-stage non-small cell lung cancer. The CDR3 spells CASYTSGNNEQFF. CDR3 bases: TGTGCCAGCTACACTAGCGGGAACAATGAGCAGTTCTTC.